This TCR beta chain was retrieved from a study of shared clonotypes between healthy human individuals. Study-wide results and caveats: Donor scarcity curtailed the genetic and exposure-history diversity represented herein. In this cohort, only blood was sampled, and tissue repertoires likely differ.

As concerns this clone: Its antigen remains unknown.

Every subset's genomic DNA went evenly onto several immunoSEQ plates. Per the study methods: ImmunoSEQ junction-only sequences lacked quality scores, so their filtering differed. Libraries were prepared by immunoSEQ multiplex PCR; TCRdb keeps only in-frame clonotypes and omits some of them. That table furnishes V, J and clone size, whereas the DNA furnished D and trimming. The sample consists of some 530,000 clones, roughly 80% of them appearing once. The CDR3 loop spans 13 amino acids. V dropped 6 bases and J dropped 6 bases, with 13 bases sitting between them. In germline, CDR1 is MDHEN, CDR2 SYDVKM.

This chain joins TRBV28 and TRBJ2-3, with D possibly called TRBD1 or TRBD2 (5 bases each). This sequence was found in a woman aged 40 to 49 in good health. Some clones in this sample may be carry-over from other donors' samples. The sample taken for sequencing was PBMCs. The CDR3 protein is CASSLGAWDTQYF. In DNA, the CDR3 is TGTGCCAGCAGCCTCGGGGCCTGGGATACGCAGTATTTT.